Presented here are 10 T cell receptor beta chains from one specimen sequenced in a study of blood T cell repertoires in COVID-19. Assay: immunoSEQ multiplex PCR; the TCRdb copy retains only in-frame clones and omits some. The sample holds 400,000 or so clones, approximately 88% seen once. The specimen sequenced was PBMCs or T cells enriched from blood (not recorded which). The receptors derive from a woman aged 40 to 50 with acute COVID-19.

This chain joins TRBV24-1 and TRBJ1-2; D possibly corresponds to TRBD1 (6 bases). Germline V gene sequence: CDR1 KGHDR, CDR2 SFDVKD. The CDR3 contains 15 residues. V lost 3 bases, J lost 5 bases, and 15 bases lay in between. The CDR3 DNA reads TGTGCCACCAGTGATACCCTGACAGGACCATATGGCTACACCTTC. It yields the protein CATSDTLTGPYGYTF.

The DNA of the CDR3 is TGTGCCAGTAGTATGGTCAGGGTGAGAACTGAAGCTTTCTTT. Encoded protein: CASSMVRVRTEAFF. V and J are TRBV19 and TRBJ1-1, with D maybe TRBD1 (5 bases). The CDR3 extends over 14 amino acids. V shed 3 bases and J shed 5 bases, with 13 bases lying between them. Germline V gene lookup returns CDR1 LNHDA and CDR2 SQIVND (reference sequence).

Many counts were recorded for this clone. V and J are TRBV10-3 and TRBJ2-7, with a possible D match to TRBD1 (5 bases). The ends were cut back, 0 bases at V and 6 bases at J, with 15 bases in the middle. This CDR3 has 15 residues. In germline, CDR1 is ENHRY, CDR2 SYGVKD. CDR3 nucleotides: TGTGCCATCAGTGAGTCGAATTCCAGGGCGGTCGAGCAGTACTTC. Protein sequence: CAISESNSRAVEQYF.

This chain uses TRBV4-2 with TRBJ2-3; 8 nucleotides align to TRBD1. The V gene's germline CDR1 is LGHNA and CDR2 YNFKEQ. CDR3 length: 15 amino acids. V was clipped by 0 bases and J by 4 bases; unmatched bases: 3. This CDR3 is CASSQDKQGADTQYF. Written as DNA, the CDR3 is TGTGCCAGCAGCCAAGATAAACAGGGGGCAGATACGCAGTATTTT.

The rearrangement joins TRBV5-1 to TRBJ2-5, with 10 bases that match TRBD2. Germline V gene lookup returns CDR1 SGHRS and CDR2 YFSETQ. The CDR3 contains 16 residues. V was clipped by 4 bases and J by 1 base; unmatched bases: 7. In nucleotides, the CDR3 is TGCGCCAGCAGCACCTTGGTAGCGGGGGGCCAAGAGACCCAGTACTTC. Protein product: CASSTLVAGGQETQYF. Full variable domain (missing parts from reference TRBV5-1 and TRBJ2-5): KAGVTQTPRYLIKTRGQQVTLSCSPISGHRSVSWYQQTPGQGLQFLFEYFSETQRNKGNFPGRFSGRQFSNSRSEMNVSTLELGDSALYLCASSTLVAGGQETQYFGPGTRLLVL.

J is TRBJ1-2 and V is TRBV6-1; no reliable D call. Germline lookup yields CDR1 MNHNS and CDR2 SASEGT. V shed 0 bases and J shed 0 bases, with 11 bases lying between them. The CDR3 totals 16 residues. The CDR3, as DNA: TGTGCCAGCAGTGAAGCCTCGACAACCCCTAACTATGGCTACACCTTC. This codes for CASSEASTTPNYGYTF.

The chain couples TRBV27 to TRBJ1-1; D is perhaps TRBD1 (5 bases). CDR1 is MNHEY and CDR2 is SMNVEV in the germline V gene (reference sequence). The CDR3 loop spans 13 amino acids. The V and J ends lost 6 bases and 3 bases respectively, with 11 bases between them. CDR3 sequence (DNA): TGTGCCAGCAGGCAAGCGGGGCACACTGAAGCTTTCTTT. It translates to CASRQAGHTEAFF.

V is TRBV2 and J is TRBJ2-7, with D perhaps matching TRBD1 (6 bases). With 7 bases removed from V and 6 bases from J, the gap between germline ends came to 19 bases. Germline CDR1 reads SNHLY; CDR2 reads FYNNEI. The CDR3 runs to 14 residues. The CDR3 region is CASKDGTNIGEQYF. The CDR3 DNA follows: TGTGCCAGCAAAGACGGGACAAATATCGGCGAGCAGTACTTC.

J is TRBJ2-7 and V is TRBV2, with TRBD2 identical over 8 bases. Germline V lookup: CDR1 SNHLY, CDR2 FYNNEI. This CDR3 has 15 residues. The junction had 15 bases not matched to a gene; V was cut back by 8 bases and J by 6 bases. CDR3 sequence (DNA): TGTGCCAGCGGATTAGCGGGGTCTCTCCCGGGCGAGCAGTACTTC. This sequence encodes CASGLAGSLPGEQYF. Full variable domain (rest looked up from reference TRBV2 and TRBJ2-7): EPEVTQTPSHQVTQMGQEVILRCVPISNHLYFYWYRQILGQKVEFLVSFYNNEISEKSEIFDDQFSVERPDGSNFTLKIRSTKLEDSAMYFCASGLAGSLPGEQYFGPGTRLTVT.

V is TRBV18 and J is TRBJ1-1; the match to TRBD1 covers 9 bases. Trimming cost V 5 bases and J 1 base; bases outside gene matches: 5. Germline V lookup: CDR1 KGHSH, CDR2 LQKENI. The CDR3 totals 15 residues. CDR3 in amino acids: CASSTTGGKNTEAFF. As DNA, the CDR3 is TGTGCCAGCTCAACAACAGGGGGCAAGAACACTGAAGCTTTCTTT. Full variable domain (outside the CDR3, taken from reference TRBV18 and TRBJ1-1): NAGVMQNPRHLVRRRGQEARLRCSPMKGHSHVYWYRQLPEEGLKFMVYLQKENIIDESGMPKERFSAEFPKEGPSILRIQQVVRGDSAAYFCASSTTGGKNTEAFFGQGTRLTVV.